The 9 T cell receptor beta chains reported below all come from one sample, sequenced in a study of response to subunit inactivated influenza vaccine (dated by TCRdb to between 2017 and 2018). Receptor amplification or capture employed RT-PCR. Instrument on record: Illumina HiSeq 2500. The public sequencing data were trimmed at Q25 with fastp and processed into clonotypes with MiXCR by TCRdb, which kept only in-frame beta chains. Rows are combined by CDR3 protein, so each entry shows the most common genes and DNA. This sample comprises roughly 500,000 distinct CDR3 sequences, roughly 25% of them detected only once. The ten largest make up approximately 3% of the sample. In addition, the sample was reused for a study of T cells expressing NK-cell markers. The second study also describes: TCR beta cDNA libraries were made by 5'RACE template switching that added a universal primer site and unique molecular identifiers.

Sample: CD4+ T cells sorted from PBMCs, taken 12 days after vaccination. The receptors come from a man between 45 and 60 years old who received an inactivated influenza vaccine. Donor details come from another sample of the same person, matched by shared clones.

This clonotype turned up a few times. This rearrangement joins TRBV4-2 to TRBJ2-1, with 10 bases that match TRBD2. The CDR3 length is 16 residues. Germline CDR1 is LGHNA and CDR2 is YNFKEQ. J gave up 3 bases and V 1 base, and 3 bases lay outside the gene matches. This CDR3 reads CASSQVSSGGYNEQFF. CDR3 nucleotides: TGTGCCAGCAGCCAAGTTTCTAGCGGGGGCTACAATGAGCAGTTCTTC.

This clonotype was picked up a small number of times. The chain carries TRBV20-1 and TRBJ2-7; 10 nucleotides agree with TRBD2. CDR3 length equals 16 residues. Losses at the gene ends were 0 bases for V and 5 bases for J; bases not matched to a gene: 10. CDR1 and CDR2 (germline): DFQATT, SNEGSKA (reference sequence). The CDR3 sequence is CSARESGRVLKNEQYF. In DNA form, the CDR3 reads TGCAGTGCTAGAGAGAGCGGGAGGGTCCTCAAGAACGAGCAGTACTTC.

The rearrangement links TRBV7-2 to TRBJ2-5; no reliable D call. The germline CDR1 and CDR2 sequences are SGHTA and FQGNSA. Trimming took 5 bases from V and 8 from J, leaving 9 bases between them. The CDR3 has 11 amino acids. The CDR3 region is CASSLFPTQYF. The CDR3 nucleotides read TGTGCCAGCAGCCTATTCCCCACCCAGTACTTC.

This clonotype was found a few times. This chain uses TRBV7-3 with TRBJ2-1; TRBD2 matches 12 bases. The V gene's germline CDR1 is SGHTA and CDR2 FQGTGA. This CDR3 is 16 amino acids long. V shed 4 bases, J shed 9 bases, and the junction held 10 bases outside the gene matches. CDR3 DNA sequence: TGTGCCAGCAGCTCCCTACTAGCGGGAGGTAGCGGTGAGCAGTTCTTC. It translates to CASSSLLAGGSGEQFF.

The chain joins TRBV5-5 to TRBJ1-6; D may be TRBD1 (5 bases). V was pared by 3 bases and J by 5 bases, with 12 bases between. The CDR3 is 15 amino acids. Germline V gives CDR1 SGHKS, CDR2 YYEKEE (reference sequence). Written as DNA, the CDR3 is TGTGCCAGCAGCTCCACAGGTTCTCATAATTCACCCCTCCACTTT. It yields the protein CASSSTGSHNSPLHF.

Remarks on this clonotype: This sequence may be a read error, since a much larger clone differs from it by one base. V usage is TRBV7-7 and J usage is TRBJ2-6, with 8 nucleotides matching TRBD1. CDR3 length equals 15 residues. The germline CDR1 and CDR2 sequences are SSHAT and FNYEAQ (reference sequence). J lost 3 bases, V lost 5 bases, and 3 bases had no gene match. CDR3 DNA sequence: TGTGCCAGCAGCCCAGGGGGCGTTGGGGCCAACGTCCTGACTTTC. This codes for CASSPGGVGANVLTF.

This clonotype was seen ten or more times. The chain is built from TRBV29-1 and TRBJ1-1; D may be TRBD1 (5 bases). V was shortened by 3 bases and J by 4 bases, with 9 bases between the two germline ends. The CDR3 covers 12 residues. CDR1 and CDR2 (germline): SQVTM, ANQGSEA. CDR3 amino acids: CSVDKGSTEAFF. The CDR3 DNA follows: TGCAGCGTTGATAAGGGGAGCACTGAAGCTTTCTTT.

This clonotype has a handful of counts. V is TRBV15 and J is TRBJ2-6; the D gene is possibly TRBD2 (6 bases). V lost 1 base and J lost 9, with 10 bases in between. The germline gives CDR1 LNHNV, CDR2 YYDKDF (reference sequence). This CDR3 comprises 14 residues. CDR3 region: CATSRVGGINVLTF. The CDR3 DNA reads TGTGCCACCAGCAGAGTTGGAGGGATCAACGTCCTGACTTTC. The entire variable domain, with the rest obtained from reference TRBV15 and TRBJ2-6, is as follows: DAMVIQNPRYQVTQFGKPVTLSCSQTLNHNVMYWYQQKSSQAPKLLFHYYDKDFNNEADTPDNFQSRRPNTSFCFLDIRSPGLGDTAMYLCATSRVGGINVLTFGAGSRLTVL.

The genes are TRBV3-1 and TRBJ2-2; D is perhaps TRBD1 (5 bases). CDR3 length: 14 amino acids. From germline, CDR1 is LGHDT and CDR2 YNNKEL (reference sequence). Trimming removed 0 bases from V and 6 bases from J, with 8 bases in between. The CDR3 nucleotides are TGTGCCAGCAGCCAAGAAGGCAGGGCCGGGGAGCTGTTTTTT. This sequence encodes CASSQEGRAGELFF.